This entry lists 32 T cell receptor beta chains sequenced from one sample in a study of T cells in localized non-small cell lung cancer. Using immunoSEQ multiplex PCR, the repertoire was profiled, and TCRdb retains in-frame clones only, with some absent. The table lists tens of thousands of clones, around nine tenths of them singletons. Specimen: peripheral blood, collected before any cancer treatment. The receptors here all came from a woman aged 35-75 years with stage I lung adenocarcinoma.

The V gene is TRBV18, the J gene TRBJ2-1; the D gene is possibly TRBD1 (6 bases). The CDR3 is 15 amino acids. Per the germline V gene, CDR1 is KGHSH and CDR2 is LQKENI. Trimming stripped 0 bases from V and 7 bases from J, with 13 bases between. CDR3 bases: TGTGCCAGCTCACCACCGAAGGTAGGGACAAATGAGCAGTTCTTC. Protein product: CASSPPKVGTNEQFF.

The chain carries TRBV7-3 and TRBJ2-3; maybe TRBD1 (5 bases). The CDR3 is 15 amino acids. The V and J ends lost 0 bases and 0 bases respectively, with 7 bases between them. Per the germline V gene, CDR1 is SGHTA and CDR2 is FQGTGA. The CDR3 nucleotides read TGTGCCAGCAGCTTAACAGGGGCAAGCACAGATACGCAGTATTTT. Translation gives CASSLTGASTDTQYF.

This chain links TRBV13 with TRBJ1-1; no clear D. Germline CDR1 PRHDT, CDR2 FYEKMQ (reference sequence). The germline V and J ends were trimmed by 4 bases and 0 bases, with 9 bases remaining between them. The CDR3 is made up of 14 amino acids. The chain's CDR3 is CASSSQVLNTEAFF. The CDR3 DNA sequence: TGTGCCAGCAGCTCGCAGGTGCTGAACACTGAAGCTTTCTTT.

The DNA of the CDR3 is TGTGCCAGCAGCGCCTGGGACCGCGCCTACGAGCAGTACTTC. Translated, it gives CASSAWDRAYEQYF. The chain is built from TRBV13 and TRBJ2-7, with D possibly being TRBD1 or TRBD2 (5 bases each). The germline V and J ends were trimmed by 5 bases and 2 bases, with 13 bases remaining between them. Germline values: CDR1 PRHDT, CDR2 FYEKMQ (reference sequence). This CDR3 comprises 14 residues.

The chain combines TRBV9 with TRBJ2-3; 12 bases fit TRBD1. The V segment lost 3 bases and the J segment 6 bases; nucleotides outside the gene matches: 5. The CDR3 is 15 amino acids. Germline V gene lookup returns CDR1 SGDLS and CDR2 YYNGEE. The CDR3 region is CASSGGQGASDTQYF. The CDR3 DNA follows: TGTGCCAGCAGCGGGGGACAGGGGGCTTCTGATACGCAGTATTTT.

V usage is TRBV29-1 and J usage is TRBJ1-2; possible D gene TRBD1, 5 bases. V was shortened by 6 bases and J by 4 bases, with 15 bases between the two germline ends. Germline assignment: CDR1 SQVTM and CDR2 ANQGSEA. CDR3 size: 13 residues. The CDR3 spells CSVLGADAYGYTF. The CDR3 region has the DNA TGCAGCGTCCTCGGGGCAGATGCCTATGGCTACACCTTC.

This clone was counted a single time. This rearrangement joins TRBV27 to TRBJ1-3; a possible D gene is TRBD1 (5 bases). V lost 6 bases to trimming and J lost 0 bases, with 9 bases between them. The CDR3 is 14 residues long. The germline CDR1 and CDR2 sequences are MNHEY and SMNVEV (reference sequence). CDR3 sequence: CASRPGGSGNTIYF. DNA for the CDR3: TGTGCCAGCAGGCCCGGGGGCTCTGGAAACACCATATATTTT.

The chain has TRBV13 and TRBJ2-7; D remains ambiguous. Per the germline V gene, CDR1 is PRHDT and CDR2 is FYEKMQ (reference sequence). V lost 4 bases and J lost 6, with 16 bases in between. The CDR3 contains 14 residues. CDR3 residues: CASSSIGRNSEQYF. The CDR3 DNA reads TGTGCCAGCAGCTCCATCGGCCGCAACTCCGAGCAGTACTTC.

The J gene is TRBJ2-4, the V gene TRBV5-6, with D hard to call. V shed 3 bases and J shed 0 bases, with 16 bases lying between them. The CDR3 sequence is 17 residues long. Germline CDR1 SGHDT, CDR2 YYEEEE. CDR3 nucleotide sequence: TGTGCCAGCAGCTCCCGGCACCGATCCCTAGCCAAAAACATTCAGTACTTC. It encodes CASSSRHRSLAKNIQYF.

The gene calls are TRBV9 and TRBJ2-5; the D gene is possibly TRBD2 (6 bases). The germline V gene encodes CDR1 SGDLS and CDR2 YYNGEE. The CDR3 is made up of 13 amino acids. The V end lost 0 bases, the J end lost 5 bases, and 8 bases lay between the germline ends. The CDR3 is CASSVEAGETQYF. CDR3 DNA: TGTGCCAGCAGCGTAGAGGCGGGGGAGACCCAGTACTTC.

The sample holds one count of this clone. The gene calls are TRBV5-1 and TRBJ2-3, with 9 nucleotides matching TRBD1. Germline V gene lookup returns CDR1 SGHRS and CDR2 YFSETQ. V trimming: 6 bases; J trimming: 2 bases; junction bases outside the gene matches: 7. This CDR3 has 15 residues. The CDR3 DNA reads TGCGCCAGCACCATAGGGACAGGGCTCACAGATACGCAGTATTTT. It translates to CASTIGTGLTDTQYF. Together with reference TRBV5-1 and TRBJ2-3, the CDR3 gives the full variable domain: KAGVTQTPRYLIKTRGQQVTLSCSPISGHRSVSWYQQTPGQGLQFLFEYFSETQRNKGNFPGRFSGRQFSNSRSEMNVSTLELGDSALYLCASTIGTGLTDTQYFGPGTRLTVL.

V usage is TRBV4-3 and J usage is TRBJ2-7; 8 bases line up with TRBD1. This CDR3 is built from 14 residues. Looked up from germline, CDR1 is LGHNA and CDR2 is YSLEER. The J segment lost 6 bases and the V segment lost 2 bases, leaving 6 bases of the junction unmatched. DNA of the CDR3: TGCGCCAGCAGCCAAACAGGGGGAAGAGGCGAGCAGTACTTC. It yields the protein CASSQTGGRGEQYF.

This CDR3 is CASSARGMASDSPLHF. The CDR3 nucleotides are TGTGCCAGCAGCGCTAGGGGGATGGCTAGTGATTCACCCCTCCACTTT. The chain has TRBV5-4 and TRBJ1-6; TRBD1 might be the D (6 bases). CDR1 and CDR2 from the germline V gene are SGHNT and YYREEE (reference sequence). This CDR3 is 16 amino acids long. Trimming took off 4 bases at V and 8 bases at J, with 19 bases between the two ends.

This clone was counted between two and nine times. The CDR3 sequence is CASSQMVGRGGDEQYF. CDR3 bases: TGTGCCAGCAGCCAAATGGTCGGGCGGGGCGGCGACGAGCAGTACTTC. J is TRBJ2-7 and V is TRBV11-2, with a tentative D call TRBD2 (6 bases). The CDR3 extends over 16 amino acids. Per germline, CDR1 SGHAT and CDR2 FQNNGV. V dropped 5 bases and J dropped 5 bases, with 22 bases sitting between them.

This chain links TRBV6-5 with TRBJ2-3, with D hard to call. V lost 0 bases, J lost 0 bases, and 10 bases lay in between. CDR1 and CDR2 from the germline V gene are MNHEY and SVGAGI. This CDR3 region has 16 residues. CDR3 sequence reads: CASSYSAGPSTDTQYF. The CDR3, as DNA: TGTGCCAGCAGTTACTCCGCAGGCCCTAGCACAGATACGCAGTATTTT.

The chain combines TRBV9 with TRBJ1-3; 7 bases map to TRBD1. The germline gives CDR1 SGDLS, CDR2 YYNGEE. This CDR3 has 16 amino acids. Trimming removed 3 bases from V and 1 base from J; junction bases left unmatched: 7. CDR3 residues: CASSADPTGSGNTIYF. The CDR3 coding sequence is TGTGCCAGCAGCGCAGATCCGACAGGGTCTGGAAACACCATATATTTT. Using reference TRBV9 and TRBJ1-3 for the parts outside the CDR3, the full variable domain is DSGVTQTPKHLITATGQRVTLRCSPRSGDLSVYWYQQSLDQGLQFLIQYYNGEERAKGNILERFSAQQFPDLHSELNLSSLELGDSALYFCASSADPTGSGNTIYFGEGSWLTVV.

In its sample, this clone was seen a few times. The chain uses TRBV29-1 and TRBJ2-1, with 9 bases aligning to TRBD1. The CDR3 length is 14 residues. V dropped 6 bases and J dropped 6; count of bases not matched to a gene: 9. CDR1 is SQVTM, CDR2 ANQGSEA, per germline. CDR3 sequence: CSVAQDRGINEQFF. CDR3 nucleotide sequence: TGCAGCGTGGCCCAGGACAGGGGTATCAATGAGCAGTTCTTC.

The chain combines TRBV11-2 with TRBJ2-2; no clear D. Trimming removed 1 base at V and 1 base at J, with 10 bases between. The CDR3 length is 16 residues. The germline V gene encodes CDR1 SGHAT and CDR2 FQNNGV. The CDR3 DNA reads as TGTGCCAGCAGCTTAGTGACGGCAGGGAACACCGGGGAGCTGTTTTTT. Its protein is CASSLVTAGNTGELFF.

This clone was seen more than once but under ten times. V and J are TRBV18 and TRBJ1-5; maybe TRBD1 (5 bases). Deletions cut 4 bases from V and 7 bases from J, with 14 bases between. Germline V gives CDR1 KGHSH, CDR2 LQKENI. CDR3 length: 14 residues. The CDR3 sequence is CASSLGVEVQPQHF. CDR3 sequence (DNA): TGTGCCAGCTCACTGGGGGTGGAGGTACAGCCCCAGCATTTT.

The rearrangement links TRBV4-1 to TRBJ2-5; 9 bases are shared with TRBD2. CDR3 length: 12 amino acids. CDR1 MGHRA and CDR2 YSYEKL come from the germline V gene. Trimming removed 8 bases from V and 5 bases from J; junction bases left unmatched: 3. Here the CDR3 DNA reads TGCGCCAGCGGGACTAGCCATGAGACCCAGTACTTC. Protein sequence: CASGTSHETQYF.

The chain joins TRBV5-1 to TRBJ1-6; 8 bases map to TRBD1. Trimming cost V 4 bases and J 9 bases; bases outside gene matches: 6. The CDR3 loop spans 14 amino acids. CDR1 and CDR2 from the germline V gene are SGHRS and YFSETQ. As DNA, the CDR3 is TGCGCCAGCAGCCTAGGACAGGGAAGTTCACCCCTCCACTTT. Amino acid sequence: CASSLGQGSSPLHF.

The chain recombines TRBV5-1 with TRBJ1-1; TRBD1 might be the D (6 bases). The V end lost 1 base, the J end lost 0 bases, and 10 bases lay between the germline ends. Germline-derived CDR1 and CDR2 are SGHRS and YFSETQ. This CDR3 has 15 amino acids. This chain's CDR3 is CASSLTGRVNTEAFF. Here the CDR3 DNA reads TGCGCCAGCAGCTTGACAGGGAGGGTGAACACTGAAGCTTTCTTT.

This chain connects TRBV4-2 to TRBJ1-3, with TRBD1 matching 7 bases. The CDR3 contains 17 residues. Germline loops: CDR1 LGHNA, CDR2 YNFKEQ. With 2 bases clipped from V and 1 base from J, the junction kept 8 bases outside the gene matches. CDR3 sequence reads: CASSQSDRVPSGNTIYF. CDR3 DNA sequence: TGTGCCAGCAGCCAATCAGACAGGGTTCCGTCTGGAAACACCATATATTTT.

This sequence joins TRBV19 and TRBJ1-2; no reliable D call. The CDR3 is 15 residues long. V lost 2 bases and J 0 bases, leaving 10 bases between the germline ends. Germline CDR1 LNHDA, CDR2 SQIVND (reference sequence). CDR3: CASSITRLANYGYTF. Written as DNA, the CDR3 is TGTGCCAGTAGTATAACGAGACTAGCTAACTATGGCTACACCTTC. The full variable domain, completed using reference TRBV19 and TRBJ1-2, is DGGITQSPKYLFRKEGQNVTLSCEQNLNHDAMYWYRQDPGQGLRLIYYSQIVNDFQKGDIAEGYSVSREKKESFPLTVTSAQKNPTAFYLCASSITRLANYGYTFGSGTRLTVV.

V and J are TRBV7-9 and TRBJ2-2; D gene ambiguous. Germline assignment: CDR1 SEHNR and CDR2 FQNEAQ (reference sequence). The V end was cut by 4 bases, the J end by 1 base, with 16 bases between. The CDR3 has 17 amino acids. The CDR3 nucleotides read TGTGCCAGCAGCTCTTACCCCGGACGTCTGAACACCGGGGAGCTGTTTTTT. It specifies CASSSYPGRLNTGELFF.

The chain has TRBV5-5 and TRBJ1-2, with 9 bases that match TRBD1. Germline trimming cut 0 bases from V and 1 base from J; bases unmatched to any gene: 7. The CDR3 sequence is 17 residues long. Germline V gene sequence: CDR1 SGHKS, CDR2 YYEKEE (reference sequence). The CDR3 loop is CASSLGPGTGSNYGYTF. The CDR3 DNA is TGTGCCAGCAGCTTGGGGCCAGGGACAGGGAGTAACTATGGCTACACCTTC. The full variable domain, with the rest looked up from reference TRBV5-5 and TRBJ1-2, is DAGVTQSPTHLIKTRGQQVTLRCSPISGHKSVSWYQQVLGQGPQFIFQYYEKEERGRGNFPDRFSARQFPNYSSELNVNALLLGDSALYLCASSLGPGTGSNYGYTFGSGTRLTVV.

This chain joins TRBV10-3 and TRBJ1-1; D remains unclear. CDR1 is ENHRY, CDR2 SYGVKD, per germline. V lost 10 bases, J lost 1 base, and 13 bases lay in between. CDR3 size: 13 residues. CDR3 DNA: TGTGCCACCACGTGGAGGGAGAACACTGAAGCTTTCTTT. Translation: CATTWRENTEAFF.

The chain employs TRBV9 and TRBJ2-5; possibly TRBD2 for D (6 bases). Trimming took off 0 bases at V and 3 bases at J, with 15 bases between the two ends. CDR3 length: 16 residues. Germline assignment: CDR1 SGDLS and CDR2 YYNGEE. The CDR3 region has the DNA TGTGCCAGCAGCGTAGACCCCGCGGGGCGCAAAGAGACCCAGTACTTC. This sequence encodes CASSVDPAGRKETQYF.

The chain employs TRBV29-1 and TRBJ2-7, with 9 bases that match TRBD1. Trimming took 2 bases from V and 2 from J; bases not matched to a gene: 7. This CDR3 has 15 amino acids. Germline loops: CDR1 SQVTM, CDR2 ANQGSEA. In DNA form, the CDR3 reads TGCAGCGTTGAACGCCGGACAGGGGATACCTACGAGCAGTACTTC. Protein sequence: CSVERRTGDTYEQYF.

This clone was recorded a few times. The V call is TRBV9, the J call TRBJ2-1, with D tentatively TRBD1 (5 bases). V was cut by 0 bases and J by 1 base, with 8 bases left in between. The germline CDR1 and CDR2 sequences are SGDLS and YYNGEE. The CDR3 spans 15 residues. CDR3: CASSVDQGSYNEQFF. In DNA, the CDR3 is TGTGCCAGCAGCGTAGATCAGGGTTCCTACAATGAGCAGTTCTTC.

This clone was picked up a small number of times. V gene TRBV6-1 combines with J gene TRBJ1-1, with D uncertain. The CDR3 covers 15 residues. Germline values: CDR1 MNHNS, CDR2 SASEGT. Trimming shortened V by 0 bases and J by 1 base, and 9 bases separated the two germline ends. CDR3 nucleotides: TGTGCCAGCAGTGAAGCTCCAGGCGGGAACACTGAAGCTTTCTTT. Translation: CASSEAPGGNTEAFF.

This sequence joins TRBV15 and TRBJ2-7; 8 nucleotides agree with TRBD1. Trimming cost V 4 bases and J 2 bases; bases outside gene matches: 7. Looked up from germline, CDR1 is LNHNV and CDR2 is YYDKDF (reference sequence). This CDR3 region has 15 residues. The CDR3 DNA is TGTGCCACCAGCATCGGGACAGGCCAACCCTACGAGCAGTACTTC. It is translated as CATSIGTGQPYEQYF.